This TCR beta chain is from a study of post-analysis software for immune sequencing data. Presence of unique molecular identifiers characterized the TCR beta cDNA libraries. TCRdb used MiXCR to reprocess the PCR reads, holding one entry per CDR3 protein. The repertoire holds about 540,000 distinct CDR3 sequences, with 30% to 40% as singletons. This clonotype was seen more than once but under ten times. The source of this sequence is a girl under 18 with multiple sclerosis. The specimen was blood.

The CDR3 loop reads CASGPREGVGGYTF. The CDR3 DNA reads TGTGCCAGCGGCCCTCGGGAGGGCGTCGGTGGCTACACCTTC. The chain joins TRBV27 to TRBJ1-2; no reliable D call. Between the trimmed V and J ends, which lost 8 bases and 7 bases, there was a span of 20 bases. The CDR3 runs to 14 residues. Germline CDR1 is MNHEY and CDR2 is SMNVEV (reference sequence).